The entry that follows covers one T cell receptor beta chain sequence. Its cognate antigen is unknown. This specimen comes from a study of OX40 agonist ivuxolimab in advanced cancers. Overall study: Patients received intravenous ivuxolimab every 2 weeks at 0.01 to 10 mg/kg. Findings and limits, study-wide: It was not determined which antigens were specifically recognized by the peripheral T cells that had undergone clonal expansion. Low clonal expansion, among the lowest seen, marked partial responders at 0.1-3.0 mg/kg. Compared with CD4+, CD8+ T cells on average had more expanded clones.

Only in-frame clones appear in the TCRdb table, and some are missing; sequencing was by immunoSEQ multiplex PCR. The sample shows more than 65,000 clones, around 88% of them seen only once. This CDR3 is 14 amino acids long. Germline values: CDR1 KGHSH, CDR2 LQKENI. Trimming shortened V by 5 bases and J by 3 bases, and 13 bases separated the two germline ends. The source was CD4+ or CD8+ T cells sorted from blood, collected in a trial of the OX40 agonist ivuxolimab. This receptor was taken from an adult with an advanced solid tumor such as melanoma, head and neck, liver or kidney cancer. The chain uses TRBV18 and TRBJ1-2, with D possibly being TRBD1 (5 bases). DNA of the CDR3: TGTGCCAGCTCAACAACTGGACAAGACTATGGCTACACCTTC. It is translated as CASSTTGQDYGYTF.